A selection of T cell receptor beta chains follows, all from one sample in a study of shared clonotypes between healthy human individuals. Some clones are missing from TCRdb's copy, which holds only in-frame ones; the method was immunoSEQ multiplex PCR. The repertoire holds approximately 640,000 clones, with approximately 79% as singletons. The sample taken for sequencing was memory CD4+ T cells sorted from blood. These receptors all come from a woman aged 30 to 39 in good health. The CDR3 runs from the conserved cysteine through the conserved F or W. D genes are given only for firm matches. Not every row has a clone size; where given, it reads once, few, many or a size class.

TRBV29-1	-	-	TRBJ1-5	TGCAGCGCTCGGGGTAGTCAGTATCAGCCCCAGCATTTT	CSARGSQYQPQHF
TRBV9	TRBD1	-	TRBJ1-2	TGTGCCAGCAGCCCAAGGGACAGGGGGCCCCAATCCTTC	CASSPRDRGPQSF
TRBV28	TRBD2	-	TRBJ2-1	TGTGCCAGCAGTCTCCCTAGCGGGGGTATAGGTGAGCAGTTCTTC	CASSLPSGGIGEQFF
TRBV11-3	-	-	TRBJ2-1	TGTGCCAGCAGCAACCATAGGTCGGACCCCTCTGGCAATGAGCAGTTCTTC	CASSNHRSDPSGNEQFF
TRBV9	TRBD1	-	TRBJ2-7	TGTGCCAGCAGCGCCGGGACAGGGCCCTACGAGCAGTACTTC	CASSAGTGPYEQYF
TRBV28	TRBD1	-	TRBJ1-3	TGTGCCAGCGGCCTTTACGGACAGGGAGGTTCCGACACCATATATTTT	CASGLYGQGGSDTIYF
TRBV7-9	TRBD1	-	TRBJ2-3	TGTGCCAGCGGCCGGGACAGCGCGTTGCAGTATTTT	CASGRDSALQYF
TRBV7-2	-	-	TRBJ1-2	TGTGCCAGCAGCTACACCGGGACGGGACCCTATGGCTACACCTTC	CASSYTGTGPYGYTF
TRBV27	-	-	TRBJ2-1	TGTGCCAGCAGTTTAAGGGGCAGGGAAAACAATGAGCAGTTCTTC	CASSLRGRENNEQFF
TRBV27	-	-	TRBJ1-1	TGTGCCAGCAGTTCCCCCGGGGAGGTTACTGGAGCTTTCTTT	CASSSPGEVTGAFF
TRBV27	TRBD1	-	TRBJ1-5	TGTGCCAGCAGGGGACAGGGGGCAAATCAGCCCCAGCATTTT	CASRGQGANQPQHF
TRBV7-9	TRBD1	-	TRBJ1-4	TGTGCCAGCAGCCCGACAGGGGCGAATGAAAAACTGTTTTTT	CASSPTGANEKLFF
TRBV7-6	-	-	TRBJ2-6	TGTGCCAGCAGCCTCCCCGGGGTGGGCAGCAACGTCCTGACTTTC	CASSLPGVGSNVLTF
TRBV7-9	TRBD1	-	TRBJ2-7	TGTGCCAGCAGTTCACAGGGGAACGGTCACGAGCAGTACTTC	CASSSQGNGHEQYF
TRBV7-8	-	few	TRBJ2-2	TGTGCCAGCAGCTTAAGGCTAGCGAAGAACACCGGGGAGCTGTTTTTT	CASSLRLAKNTGELFF
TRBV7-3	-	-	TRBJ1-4	TGTGCCAGCTTATCCGGGTCAACTAATGAAAAACTGTTTTTT	CASLSGSTNEKLFF
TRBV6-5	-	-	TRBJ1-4	TGTGCCAGCAGTTACTCGAACAGGTTCGGCCCCGAAAAACTGTTTTTT	CASSYSNRFGPEKLFF
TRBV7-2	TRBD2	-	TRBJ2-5	TGTGCCAGCAGCTCTTATAGCGGGAGTTTTTCGGAGACCCAGTACTTC	CASSSYSGSFSETQYF
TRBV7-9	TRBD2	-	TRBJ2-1	TGTGCCAGCAGCTTCGGGACTAGGATCTCAGATGAGCAGTTCTTC	CASSFGTRISDEQFF
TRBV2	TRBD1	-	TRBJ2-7	TGTGCCATGCGGACGCCTGACAGGGTCGAGCAGTACTTC	CAMRTPDRVEQYF
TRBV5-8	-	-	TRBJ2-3	TGTGCCAGCACCCGGGGCCCGGCTAGCGGCACAGATACGCAGTATTTT	CASTRGPASGTDTQYF
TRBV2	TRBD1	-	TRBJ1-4	TGTGCCAGCAGTGGACCGACAGGGGGCGGGGGTGCAAAACTGTTTTTT	CASSGPTGGGGAKLFF
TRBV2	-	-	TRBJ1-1	TGTGCCAGCAGTAGTACAGTCACTGAAGCTTTCTTT	CASSSTVTEAFF